The 21 T cell receptor beta chains reported below all come from one sample, sequenced in a study of shared clonotypes between healthy human individuals. Generated by immunoSEQ multiplex PCR, the TCRdb table keeps only in-frame clones and is missing some. Seen here are roughly 520,000 clones, 95% to 97% observed once, and the top ten hold about 0.064%. Sequenced input: naive CD4+ T cells sorted from blood. Subset denoted: CD45RA+ positively selected. The receptors were gathered from a young woman in good health.

This chain uses TRBV11-3 with TRBJ2-7; 9 bases map to TRBD2. The V gene's germline CDR1 is SGHNT and CDR2 YENEEA. This CDR3 is built from 15 residues. Trimming at V came to 3 bases and at J to 0 bases, leaving 3 bases not matched to a gene. The CDR3, as DNA: TGTGCCAGCAGCTTGAGCGGGGGGTCCTCCTACGAGCAGTACTTC. This sequence encodes CASSLSGGSSYEQYF.

The chain uses TRBV28 and TRBJ1-1; D is unclear. The CDR3 runs 14 residues. With 1 base removed from V and 1 base from J, the gap between germline ends came to 7 bases. Germline lookup yields CDR1 MDHEN and CDR2 SYDVKM. CDR3 DNA sequence: TGTGCCAGCAGTTTATTAGCAGAGAACACTGAAGCTTTCTTT. Translated, it gives CASSLLAENTEAFF.

The chain joins TRBV6-1 to TRBJ2-7; no reliable D call. V was cut by 3 bases and J by 4 bases, with 4 bases left in between. Germline assignment: CDR1 MNHNS and CDR2 SASEGT. The CDR3 loop spans 11 amino acids. The CDR3 sequence is CASSDQYEQYF. The DNA for the CDR3 is TGTGCCAGCAGTGACCAATACGAGCAGTACTTC.

The V gene is TRBV18, the J gene TRBJ2-1; TRBD1 aligns across 7 bases. V shed 2 bases, J shed 1 base, and the junction held 5 bases outside the gene matches. The CDR3 is made up of 16 amino acids. Germline V gives CDR1 KGHSH, CDR2 LQKENI. The CDR3: CASSPNPGGSYNEQFF. The CDR3 region has the DNA TGTGCCAGCTCACCAAACCCAGGGGGATCCTACAATGAGCAGTTCTTC.

The chain couples TRBV7-2 to TRBJ2-2; TRBD1 matches 9 bases. The CDR3 runs 16 residues. In germline, CDR1 is SGHTA, CDR2 FQGNSA. V lost 4 bases, J lost 6 bases, and 9 bases stayed unmatched. The CDR3 DNA reads TGTGCCAGCAGCTCGGGACAGGGAGGGCCTGCCGGGGAGCTGTTTTTT. It specifies CASSSGQGGPAGELFF.

The V call is TRBV12-5, the J call TRBJ2-2, with 12 bases that match TRBD1. The trim removed 0 bases at V and 3 bases at J, leaving 2 bases unmatched. CDR3 length: 17 amino acids. Germline assignment: CDR1 LGHNT and CDR2 FRNRAP. This CDR3 reads CASGLVGTGGDTGELFF. The CDR3 bases are TGTGCTAGTGGTTTGGTAGGGACAGGGGGCGACACCGGGGAGCTGTTTTTT.

This clone was seen a single time. J is TRBJ2-7 and V is TRBV5-5; 11 nucleotides line up with TRBD2. Looked up from germline, CDR1 is SGHKS and CDR2 is YYEKEE (reference sequence). J lost 2 bases, V lost 5 bases, and 3 bases had no gene match. The CDR3 runs 14 residues. CDR3 loop: CASSRLAGPYEQYF. Written as DNA, the CDR3 is TGTGCCAGCAGTAGACTAGCGGGACCCTACGAGCAGTACTTC.

The V call is TRBV6-5, the J call TRBJ1-2; no definite D call. The germline CDR1 and CDR2 sequences are MNHEY and SVGAGI. The CDR3 is 14 amino acids. V lost 4 bases, J lost 4 bases, and 13 bases lay in between. The CDR3 spells CASSSQVSLYGYTF. The DNA for the CDR3 is TGTGCCAGCAGTTCTCAGGTCTCGCTCTATGGCTACACCTTC.

The chain combines TRBV6-5 with TRBJ1-6; 7 bases are shared with TRBD1. Germline CDR1 is MNHEY and CDR2 is SVGAGI. Trimming cost V 2 bases and J 7 bases; bases outside gene matches: 5. The CDR3 loop spans 15 amino acids. The CDR3 DNA sequence: TGTGCCAGCAGTTACGAGGGGACAGCAAATTCACCCCTCCACTTT. Its protein is CASSYEGTANSPLHF.

The chain is built from TRBV18 and TRBJ2-5; 10 bases match TRBD1. Germline loops: CDR1 KGHSH, CDR2 LQKENI. The CDR3 length is 17 residues. Trimming removed 3 bases from V and 4 bases from J; junction bases left unmatched: 11. In nucleotides, the CDR3 is TGTGCCAGCTCACCCATTCCGACAGGGGGCGAGGGAGAGACCCAGTACTTC. This codes for CASSPIPTGGEGETQYF.

This chain links TRBV15 with TRBJ2-7; D might be TRBD2 (6 bases). This CDR3 is built from 14 residues. Germline-derived CDR1 and CDR2 are LNHNV and YYDKDF (reference sequence). V was cut by 6 bases and J by 3 bases, with 15 bases left in between. CDR3 sequence (DNA): TGTGCCACCAGTTTGAGGGAGGAGGGCTACGAGCAGTACTTC. Translated, it gives CATSLREEGYEQYF.

The chain uses TRBV2 and TRBJ2-3; 10 nucleotides match TRBD1. J was trimmed by 6 bases and V by 6 bases; bases with no gene match: 12. The CDR3 contains 16 residues. Looked up from germline, CDR1 is SNHLY and CDR2 is FYNNEI. Written as DNA, the CDR3 is TGTGCCAGCAGGCAGCCCGGGACAGGGGAGCTGGATACGCAGTATTTT. It translates to CASRQPGTGELDTQYF.

The rearrangement links TRBV6-5 to TRBJ1-5; D may be TRBD1 (6 bases). From germline, CDR1 is MNHEY and CDR2 SVGAGI. CDR3 length equals 15 residues. V lost 6 bases and J 4 bases, leaving 16 bases between the germline ends. The CDR3 here is CASRITGGANQPQHF. CDR3 nucleotides: TGTGCCAGCAGAATAACCGGGGGCGCGAATCAGCCCCAGCATTTT.

The genes are TRBV6-5 and TRBJ2-7, with 7 bases identical to TRBD2. This CDR3 comprises 13 residues. Per germline, CDR1 MNHEY and CDR2 SVGAGI. With 8 bases clipped from V and 1 base from J, the junction kept 5 bases outside the gene matches. The CDR3 here is CASRGGGSYEQYF. The CDR3 coding sequence is TGTGCCAGCCGTGGGGGAGGGTCCTACGAGCAGTACTTC.

This rearrangement joins TRBV7-3 to TRBJ2-7; TRBD1 or TRBD2 may be the D gene (5 bases each). The V end lost 5 bases, the J end lost 4 bases, and 18 bases lay between the germline ends. The CDR3 has 15 amino acids. Germline CDR1 SGHTA, CDR2 FQGTGA. The chain's CDR3 is CASSRFKPGPYEQYF. In DNA form, the CDR3 reads TGTGCCAGCAGCAGATTTAAACCGGGACCATACGAGCAGTACTTC.

The chain recombines TRBV19 with TRBJ2-7; TRBD2 aligns across 8 bases. V was pared by 3 bases and J by 7 bases, with 5 bases of the junction left unmatched. The germline V gene encodes CDR1 LNHDA and CDR2 SQIVND (reference sequence). This CDR3 contains 13 residues. The CDR3 loop is CASSMALAGEQYF. Here the CDR3 DNA reads TGTGCCAGTAGTATGGCTTTAGCGGGAGAGCAGTACTTC.

This rearrangement joins TRBV7-3 to TRBJ2-6; 9 bases are shared with TRBD2. This CDR3 is built from 19 residues. From germline, CDR1 is SGHTA and CDR2 FQGTGA. Trimming took 5 bases from V and 0 from J; bases not matched to a gene: 11. CDR3 sequence (DNA): TGTGCCAGCAGCCCCCAAGCGGGAGGACCCAGCTCTGGGGCCAACGTCCTGACTTTC. Translation: CASSPQAGGPSSGANVLTF.

The CDR3 bases are TGTGCCAGCGAAGATGAGAGGGCCGGTACCGGGGAGCTGTTTTTT. It is translated as CASEDERAGTGELFF. The V gene is TRBV2, the J gene TRBJ2-2; a possible D gene is TRBD2 (5 bases). The V gene's germline CDR1 is SNHLY and CDR2 FYNNEI. V lost 8 bases to trimming and J lost 5 bases, with 18 bases between them. The CDR3 spans 15 residues.

This chain links TRBV28 with TRBJ1-6, with TRBD1 matching 10 bases. There are 15 residues in the CDR3. The V gene end was trimmed by 5 bases and the J gene end by 7 bases; junction bases not matched to a gene: 5. Germline V lookup: CDR1 MDHEN, CDR2 SYDVKM. CDR3 coding DNA: TGTGCCAGCAGTCCGCCGACAGGGGGCAATTCACCCCTCCACTTT. Translation gives CASSPPTGGNSPLHF.

This chain joins TRBV7-7 and TRBJ2-1; TRBD2 agrees at 14 bases. This CDR3 region has 15 residues. V shed 5 bases, J shed 9 bases, and the junction held 6 bases outside the gene matches. From germline, CDR1 is SSHAT and CDR2 FNYEAQ (reference sequence). The CDR3 protein is CASSAGTSGSSEQFF. CDR3 DNA sequence: TGTGCCAGCAGCGCGGGGACTAGCGGGAGCTCTGAGCAGTTCTTC.

The chain carries TRBV11-3 and TRBJ2-3; D uncertain. The ends were cut back, 8 bases at V and 3 bases at J, with 15 bases in the middle. CDR1 SGHNT and CDR2 YENEEA come from the germline V gene. The CDR3 is 14 amino acids. The CDR3 reads CASSPSWATDTQYF. As DNA, the CDR3 is TGTGCCAGCTCCCCGTCGTGGGCGACAGATACGCAGTATTTT.